The rows below give T cell receptor beta chains drawn from one sample of a study of regulatory T cells in long-lasting Graves disease. Using its own MiXCR run on the multiplex PCR reads, TCRdb lists one record per CDR3 protein. The data hold approximately 540,000 distinct CDR3 sequences, with about 12% observed a single time. The data also belong to a second study, concerning T cells in Graves' hyperthyroidism and ophthalmopathy.

The material was peripheral blood mononuclear cells (PBMCs), obtained at new diagnosis, from a patient treated with antithyroid drugs. The receptors here all came from a woman aged 25 to 45 with Graves disease. Each CDR3 is given with its conserved first and last residue. D genes are given only for firm matches. Size tells how often a clone was seen (once, few, many) or the class of an expanded clone, and some rows leave it out.

V gene: TRBV24-1; clone size: many; CDR3 length: 13; J gene: TRBJ2-1; D gene: TRBD1; CDR3 protein: CATSVHRGGEQFF; CDR3 DNA: TGTGCCACCAGTGTACACAGGGGCGGTGAGCAGTTCTTC
V gene: TRBV30; clone size: many; CDR3 length: 15; J gene: TRBJ2-7; D gene: NA; CDR3 protein: CAWSSGAWGLYEQYF; CDR3 DNA: TGTGCCTGGTCATCCGGCGCTTGGGGGCTCTACGAGCAGTACTTC
V gene: TRBV11-2; clone size: many; CDR3 length: 16; J gene: TRBJ1-4; D gene: NA; CDR3 protein: CASSLDWRPTNEKLFF; CDR3 DNA: TGTGCCAGCAGCTTAGATTGGCGGCCAACTAATGAAAAACTGTTTTTT
V gene: TRBV27; clone size: many; CDR3 length: 14; J gene: TRBJ2-7; D gene: TRBD1; CDR3 protein: CASRLQGATVEQYF; CDR3 DNA: TGTGCCAGCAGGTTACAGGGGGCGACGGTCGAGCAGTACTTC
V gene: TRBV7-6; clone size: many; CDR3 length: 16; J gene: TRBJ2-7; D gene: TRBD2; CDR3 protein: CASSLFHSGSVYEQYF; CDR3 DNA: TGTGCCAGCAGCTTATTTCATAGCGGGAGTGTCTACGAGCAGTACTTC
V gene: TRBV12-3/TRBV12-4; clone size: many; CDR3 length: 16; J gene: TRBJ1-2; D gene: TRBD1; CDR3 protein: CASSQQGGQGVFGYTF; CDR3 DNA: TGTGCCAGCAGCCAACAAGGGGGACAGGGGGTTTTTGGCTACACCTTC
V gene: TRBV19; clone size: few; CDR3 length: 15; J gene: TRBJ2-7; D gene: NA; CDR3 protein: CASSIVSGLLSEQYF; CDR3 DNA: TGTGCCAGTAGTATAGTTTCTGGCCTCTTGTCCGAGCAGTACTTC
V gene: TRBV30; clone size: many; CDR3 length: 14; J gene: TRBJ2-1; D gene: NA; CDR3 protein: CAWSDGSSYNEQFF; CDR3 DNA: TGTGCCTGGAGTGACGGGAGCTCCTACAATGAGCAGTTCTTC
V gene: TRBV2; clone size: many; CDR3 length: 15; J gene: TRBJ2-7; D gene: TRBD1; CDR3 protein: CASRSRQGATYEQYF; CDR3 DNA: TGTGCCAGCAGGAGCAGACAGGGGGCCACCTACGAGCAGTACTTC
V gene: TRBV30; clone size: few; CDR3 length: 18; J gene: TRBJ2-1; D gene: TRBD2; CDR3 protein: CAWSPTGLAGGHYNEQFF; CDR3 DNA: TGTGCCTGGAGTCCAACGGGACTAGCGGGAGGGCACTACAATGAGCAGTTCTTC
V gene: TRBV6-5; clone size: many; CDR3 length: 14; J gene: TRBJ1-4; D gene: NA; CDR3 protein: CASSYAGGNEKLFF; CDR3 DNA: TGTGCCAGCAGTTACGCGGGCGGCAATGAAAAACTGTTTTTT
V gene: TRBV10-2; clone size: few; CDR3 length: 13; J gene: TRBJ1-1; D gene: NA; CDR3 protein: CASLNGPNTEAFF; CDR3 DNA: TGCGCCAGTCTGAACGGACCGAACACTGAAGCTTTCTTT
V gene: TRBV19; clone size: NA; CDR3 length: 13; J gene: TRBJ2-7; D gene: NA; CDR3 protein: CASSVMISYEQYF; CDR3 DNA: TGTGCCAGTAGTGTTATGATCTCCTACGAGCAGTACTTC
V gene: TRBV20-1; clone size: many; CDR3 length: 11; J gene: TRBJ1-6; D gene: NA; CDR3 protein: CSASSNSPLHF; CDR3 DNA: TGCAGTGCTAGCAGTAATTCACCCCTCCACTTT
V gene: TRBV7-3; clone size: few; CDR3 length: 13; J gene: TRBJ2-2; D gene: NA; CDR3 protein: CASSLLWGGELFF; CDR3 DNA: TGTGCCAGCAGCTTATTATGGGGCGGGGAGCTGTTTTTT
V gene: TRBV10-3; clone size: many; CDR3 length: 13; J gene: TRBJ1-1; D gene: NA; CDR3 protein: CAISGSVNTEAFF; CDR3 DNA: TGTGCCATCAGCGGTTCGGTGAACACTGAAGCTTTCTTT
V gene: TRBV15; clone size: NA; CDR3 length: 16; J gene: TRBJ2-1; D gene: NA; CDR3 protein: CATSASGRGFYNRQFF; CDR3 DNA: TGTGCCACCAGCGCAAGCGGGCGAGGGTTCTACAATAGGCAGTTCTTC
V gene: TRBV5-1; clone size: NA; CDR3 length: 15; J gene: TRBJ2-1; D gene: TRBD2; CDR3 protein: CASSFPGLLNNEQFF; CDR3 DNA: TGCGCCAGCAGCTTTCCGGGACTACTTAACAATGAGCAGTTCTTC
V gene: TRBV2; clone size: many; CDR3 length: 15; J gene: TRBJ2-1; D gene: TRBD2; CDR3 protein: CASSEIREGRDEQFF; CDR3 DNA: TGTGCCAGCAGTGAGATTCGGGAGGGCCGAGATGAGCAGTTCTTC
V gene: TRBV6-2/TRBV6-3; clone size: NA; CDR3 length: 15; J gene: TRBJ2-1; D gene: TRBD2; CDR3 protein: CASNRASGSRDEQFF; CDR3 DNA: TGTGCCAGCAACCGAGCTAGCGGGAGTCGCGATGAGCAGTTCTTC
V gene: TRBV6-5; clone size: many; CDR3 length: 16; J gene: TRBJ2-7; D gene: TRBD1; CDR3 protein: CASSYSGQAFSYEQYF; CDR3 DNA: TGTGCCAGCAGTTACTCTGGACAGGCCTTCTCCTACGAGCAGTACTTC
V gene: TRBV19; clone size: few; CDR3 length: 15; J gene: TRBJ2-2; D gene: TRBD1; CDR3 protein: CASSDRDRGRGELFF; CDR3 DNA: TGTGCCAGTAGTGACCGGGACAGGGGCCGCGGGGAGCTGTTTTTT
V gene: TRBV30; clone size: NA; CDR3 length: 15; J gene: TRBJ1-1; D gene: NA; CDR3 protein: CAGNRDGTWNTEAFF; CDR3 DNA: TGTGCCGGAAACCGGGACGGAACCTGGAACACTGAAGCTTTCTTT
V gene: TRBV7-9; clone size: NA; CDR3 length: 14; J gene: TRBJ2-7; D gene: NA; CDR3 protein: CASSLARVSYEQYF; CDR3 DNA: TGTGCCAGCAGCTTAGCGAGAGTCTCCTACGAGCAGTACTTC
V gene: TRBV27; clone size: many; CDR3 length: 14; J gene: TRBJ2-7; D gene: TRBD1; CDR3 protein: CASSYRGRTYEQYF; CDR3 DNA: TGTGCCAGCAGTTACAGGGGGCGAACATACGAGCAGTACTTC
V gene: TRBV4-1; clone size: NA; CDR3 length: 15; J gene: TRBJ1-2; D gene: TRBD1; CDR3 protein: CASSHTGTAGYGYTF; CDR3 DNA: TGCGCCAGCAGCCATACCGGGACAGCAGGCTATGGCTACACCTTC
V gene: TRBV6-2/TRBV6-3; clone size: NA; CDR3 length: 15; J gene: TRBJ2-7; D gene: TRBD2; CDR3 protein: CASSSGAGGSYEQYF; CDR3 DNA: TGTGCCAGCAGTTCCGGAGCGGGAGGTTCCTACGAGCAGTACTTC
V gene: TRBV10-2; clone size: many; CDR3 length: 13; J gene: TRBJ2-1; D gene: TRBD2; CDR3 protein: CASGRATYNEQFF; CDR3 DNA: TGCGCCAGCGGGAGGGCCACCTACAATGAGCAGTTCTTC
V gene: TRBV20-1; clone size: many; CDR3 length: 19; J gene: TRBJ2-1; D gene: NA; CDR3 protein: CSARDRQVLVLSSYNEQFF; CDR3 DNA: TGCAGTGCTAGAGACAGACAGGTCCTTGTCCTAAGCTCCTACAATGAGCAGTTCTTC
V gene: TRBV25-1; clone size: many; CDR3 length: 15; J gene: TRBJ2-3; D gene: NA; CDR3 protein: CASSATVPNTDTQYF; CDR3 DNA: TGTGCCAGCAGTGCGACCGTCCCAAACACAGATACGCAGTATTTT
V gene: TRBV19; clone size: few; CDR3 length: 17; J gene: TRBJ2-4; D gene: NA; CDR3 protein: CASSQTRDQLAKNIQYF; CDR3 DNA: TGTGCCAGTAGCCAAACCCGGGACCAATTAGCCAAAAACATTCAGTACTTC
V gene: TRBV19; clone size: few; CDR3 length: 15; J gene: TRBJ2-7; D gene: TRBD2; CDR3 protein: CASSSPGLAGEEQYF; CDR3 DNA: TGTGCCAGTAGTTCCCCGGGGCTAGCGGGGGAAGAGCAGTACTTC
V gene: TRBV28; clone size: many; CDR3 length: 14; J gene: TRBJ2-7; D gene: TRBD1; CDR3 protein: CASSSRQGTHEQYF; CDR3 DNA: TGTGCCAGCAGTTCCCGACAGGGGACTCACGAGCAGTACTTC
V gene: TRBV10-3; clone size: few; CDR3 length: 13; J gene: TRBJ2-3; D gene: NA; CDR3 protein: CAISETGTDTQYF; CDR3 DNA: TGTGCCATCAGTGAGACAGGTACAGATACGCAGTATTTT